Following are 10 T cell receptor beta chains from one sample sequenced in a study of PD-1 blockade in classical Hodgkin lymphoma (dated by TCRdb to the early 2020s). This specimen's time point label, per the study, means: cycle 4 day 1 (C4D1), after less than seven weeks of nivolumab. Every trial patient had relapsed following autologous stem cell transplantation, and prior brentuximab vedotin exposure was what differed among cohorts A, B and C. The library was made by the immunoSEQ multiplex PCR assay. Entries here come from immuneACCESS through TCRdb and include only in-frame sequences with V and J called. Some clones fail to appear in such tables; in the studies checked, an unresolved V gene covers under half of the shortfall, and the cause of the remainder is unknown. The sample yields about 93,000 clones; around 80% were counted once. The top ten hold around 8.9% of the sample. Sample: peripheral blood mononuclear cells (PBMCs), taken before the fourth cycle of nivolumab. All receptors come from a human donor with classical Hodgkin lymphoma.

The chain carries TRBV10-3 and TRBJ1-2; weak D call: TRBD1 (6 bases). V shed 4 bases and J shed 7 bases, with 16 bases lying between them. This CDR3 has 14 residues. The germline CDR1 and CDR2 sequences are ENHRY and SYGVKD. Here the CDR3 reads CAISGLQGVFGYTF. The CDR3 bases are TGTGCCATCAGTGGACTACAGGGTGTGTTTGGCTACACCTTC.

This clone was seen only a few times. The rearrangement joins TRBV27 to TRBJ1-6, with a possible D match to TRBD1 (6 bases). The CDR3 length is 14 residues. V lost 5 bases to trimming and J lost 6 bases, with 11 bases between them. CDR1 and CDR2 from the germline V gene are MNHEY and SMNVEV (reference sequence). The CDR3 region is CASSPDRPNSPLHF. CDR3 nucleotide sequence: TGTGCCAGCAGTCCCGACAGGCCTAATTCACCCCTCCACTTT.

This chain joins TRBV10-3 and TRBJ1-3; D is perhaps TRBD1 (5 bases). Germline CDR1 and CDR2: ENHRY and SYGVKD. V gave up 6 bases and J gave up 6 bases, with 15 bases separating them. This CDR3 has 14 residues. The CDR3 nucleotides are TGTGCCATCAGCGGCGGGCGGGGGTCAAACACCATATATTTT. Translated: CAISGGRGSNTIYF.

The chain combines TRBV7-9 with TRBJ1-6; 8 positions match TRBD1. The V gene's germline CDR1 is SEHNR and CDR2 FQNEAQ (reference sequence). This CDR3 has 16 amino acids. V was clipped by 5 bases and J by 7 bases; unmatched bases: 10. The CDR3 here is CASSPFRQGPNSPLHF. CDR3 in DNA: TGTGCCAGCAGCCCCTTCCGACAGGGGCCCAATTCACCCCTCCACTTT.

A word on this clone: The junction differs from germline at one of its ends, possibly a read error. V is TRBV7-7 and J is TRBJ2-5, with TRBD1 identical over 8 bases. This CDR3 has 15 amino acids. CDR1 is SSHAT and CDR2 is FNYEAQ in the germline V gene (reference sequence). For the CDR3, the DNA is TGTGCTAGCAGCCCTACAGGGGGGATTTGGGAGACCCAGTACTTC. Translating gives CASSPTGGIWETQYF. Variable domain in full (rest from reference TRBV7-7 and TRBJ2-5): GAGVSQSPRYKVTKRGQDVTLRCDPISSHATLYWYQQALGQGPEFLTYFNYEAQPDKSGLPSDRFSAERPEGSISTLTIQRTEQRDSAMYRCASSPTGGIWETQYFGPGTRLLVL.

This clone was detected only a few times. This chain connects TRBV19 to TRBJ2-2; 8 nucleotides line up with TRBD1. CDR3 length equals 16 residues. Unmatched junction bases numbered 6, after V lost 5 bases and J lost 1 base. Germline CDR1 reads LNHDA; CDR2 reads SQIVND (reference sequence). CDR3 region: CASSADRGENTGELFF. The CDR3 DNA follows: TGTGCCAGTAGTGCCGACAGGGGAGAGAACACCGGGGAGCTGTTTTTT.

The V and J genes are TRBV29-1 and TRBJ2-3; tentatively, D is TRBD2 (5 bases). The CDR3 runs 13 residues. Trimming took off 5 bases at V and 2 bases at J, with 11 bases between the two ends. CDR1 is SQVTM and CDR2 is ANQGSEA in the germline V gene. This CDR3 is CSVSEGYTDTQYF. The DNA of the CDR3 is TGCAGCGTTTCTGAGGGTTACACAGATACGCAGTATTTT.

The chain is built from TRBV6-6 and TRBJ1-2; 10 positions agree with TRBD1. Trimming took 5 bases from V and 4 from J; bases not matched to a gene: 7. Per germline, CDR1 MNHNY and CDR2 SVGAGI (reference sequence). This CDR3 has 15 residues. The chain's CDR3 is CASSLPGQGTYGYTF. CDR3 bases: TGTGCCAGCAGTCTACCGGGACAGGGGACCTATGGCTACACCTTC.

This clone was seen a handful of times. The chain couples TRBV11-1 to TRBJ2-1, with TRBD1 matching over 9 bases. The CDR3 runs 19 residues. The germline CDR1 and CDR2 sequences are SGHAT and FQDESV (reference sequence). Trimming removed 2 bases from V and 0 bases from J; junction bases left unmatched: 11. The CDR3 coding sequence is TGTGCCAGCAGCTTACCAGGACAGGGGCCACGCGGCTCCTACAATGAGCAGTTCTTC. Translating it yields CASSLPGQGPRGSYNEQFF.

This clone was counted once. The J gene is TRBJ2-1, the V gene TRBV6-5, with D perhaps matching TRBD2 (5 bases). The CDR3 consists of 15 residues. Trimming cost V 5 bases and J 0 bases, with 11 bases left between them. The germline V gene encodes CDR1 MNHEY and CDR2 SVGAGI. CDR3 in amino acids: CASSRGRSSYNEQFF. The CDR3, as DNA: TGTGCCAGCAGTCGAGGGCGCAGCTCCTACAATGAGCAGTTCTTC.